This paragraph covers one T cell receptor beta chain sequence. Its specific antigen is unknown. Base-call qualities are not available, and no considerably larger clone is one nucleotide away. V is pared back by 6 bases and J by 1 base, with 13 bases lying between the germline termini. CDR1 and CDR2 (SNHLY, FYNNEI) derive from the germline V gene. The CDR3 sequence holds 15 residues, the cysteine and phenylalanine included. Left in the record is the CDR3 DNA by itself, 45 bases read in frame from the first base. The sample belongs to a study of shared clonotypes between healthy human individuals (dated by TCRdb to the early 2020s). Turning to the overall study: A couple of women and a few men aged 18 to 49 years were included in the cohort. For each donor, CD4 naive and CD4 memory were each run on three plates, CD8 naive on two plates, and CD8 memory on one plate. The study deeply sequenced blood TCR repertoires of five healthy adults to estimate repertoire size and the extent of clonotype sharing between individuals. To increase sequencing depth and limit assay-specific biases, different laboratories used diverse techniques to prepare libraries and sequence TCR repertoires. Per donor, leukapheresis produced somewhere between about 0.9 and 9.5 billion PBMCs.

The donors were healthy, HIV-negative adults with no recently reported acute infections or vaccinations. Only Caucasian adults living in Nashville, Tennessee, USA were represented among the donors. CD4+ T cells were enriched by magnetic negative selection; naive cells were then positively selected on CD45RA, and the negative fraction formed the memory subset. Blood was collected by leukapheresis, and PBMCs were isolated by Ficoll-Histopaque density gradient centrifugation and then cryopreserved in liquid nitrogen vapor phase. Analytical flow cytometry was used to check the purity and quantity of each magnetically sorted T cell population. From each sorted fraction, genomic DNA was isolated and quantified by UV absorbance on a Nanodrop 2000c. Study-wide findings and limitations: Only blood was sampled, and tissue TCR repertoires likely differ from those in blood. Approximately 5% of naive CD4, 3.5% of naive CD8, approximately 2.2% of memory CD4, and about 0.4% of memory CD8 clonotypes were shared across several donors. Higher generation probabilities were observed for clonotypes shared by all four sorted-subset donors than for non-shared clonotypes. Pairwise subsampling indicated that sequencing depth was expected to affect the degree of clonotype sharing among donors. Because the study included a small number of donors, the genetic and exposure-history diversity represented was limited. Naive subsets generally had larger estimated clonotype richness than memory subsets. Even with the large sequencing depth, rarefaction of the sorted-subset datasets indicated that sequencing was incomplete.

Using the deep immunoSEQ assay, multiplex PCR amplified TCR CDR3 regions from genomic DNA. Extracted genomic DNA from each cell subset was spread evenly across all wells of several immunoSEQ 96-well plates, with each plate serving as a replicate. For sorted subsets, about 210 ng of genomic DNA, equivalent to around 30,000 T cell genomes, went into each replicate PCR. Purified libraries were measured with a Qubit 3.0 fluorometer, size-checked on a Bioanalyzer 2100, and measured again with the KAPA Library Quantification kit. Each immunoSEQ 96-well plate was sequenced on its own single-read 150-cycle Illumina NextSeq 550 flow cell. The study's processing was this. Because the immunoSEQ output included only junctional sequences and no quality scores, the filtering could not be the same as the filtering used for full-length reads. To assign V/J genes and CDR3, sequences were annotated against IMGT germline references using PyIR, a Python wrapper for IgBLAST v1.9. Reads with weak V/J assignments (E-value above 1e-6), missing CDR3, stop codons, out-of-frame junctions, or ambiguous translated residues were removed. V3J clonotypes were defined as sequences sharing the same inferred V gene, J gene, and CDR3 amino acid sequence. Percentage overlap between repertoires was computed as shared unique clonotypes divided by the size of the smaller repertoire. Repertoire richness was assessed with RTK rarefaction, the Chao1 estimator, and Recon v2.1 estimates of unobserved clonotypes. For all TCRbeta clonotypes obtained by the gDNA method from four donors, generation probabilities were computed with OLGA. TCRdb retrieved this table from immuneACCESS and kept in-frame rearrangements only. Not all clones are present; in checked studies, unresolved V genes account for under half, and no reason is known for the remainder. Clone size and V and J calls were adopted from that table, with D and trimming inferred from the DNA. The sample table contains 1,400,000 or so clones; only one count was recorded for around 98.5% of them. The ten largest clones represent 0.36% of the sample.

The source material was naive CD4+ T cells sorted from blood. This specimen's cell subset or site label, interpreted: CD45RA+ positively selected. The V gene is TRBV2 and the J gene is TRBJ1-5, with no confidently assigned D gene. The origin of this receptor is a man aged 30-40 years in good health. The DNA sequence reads TGTGCCAGCAGAGCCCTGGGAGTGAGCAATCAGCCCCAGCATTTT. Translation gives CASRALGVSNQPQHF.